This TCR beta chain was profiled in a study of blood T cell repertoires in COVID-19. Living in roughly 25 US areas, the participants were between about 18 and 90 years of age. Categorization into cohorts depended on clinical history that participants reported. A PCR-confirmed or clinician-diagnosed COVID-19 case had contacted exposed participants within 2 weeks of entry. The germline gives CDR1 SEHNR, CDR2 FQNEAQ (reference sequence). The CDR3 is made up of 15 amino acids. The V gene end was trimmed by 5 bases and the J gene end by 5 bases; junction bases not matched to a gene: 7. This clone showed up just once. Authors' data handling: Reference gene primer amplification yielded estimated nucleated cell counts. Repertoires were generated with immunoSEQ multiplex PCR, while TCRdb's copy carries only in-frame clones and drops some. V, J and clone size were drawn from that table, and D and trimming were deduced from the DNA. Here the sample spans about 180,000 clones, over 70% being singletons.

Source material: PBMCs or T cells enriched from blood (not recorded which). The clonotype originates from a man in his sixties who had been exposed to COVID-19. The chain is built from TRBV7-9 and TRBJ2-5, with TRBD1 matching 11 bases. CDR3 residues: CASSLGQGAFETQYF. CDR3 nucleotide sequence: TGTGCCAGCAGCCTTGGACAGGGGGCCTTTGAGACCCAGTACTTC.